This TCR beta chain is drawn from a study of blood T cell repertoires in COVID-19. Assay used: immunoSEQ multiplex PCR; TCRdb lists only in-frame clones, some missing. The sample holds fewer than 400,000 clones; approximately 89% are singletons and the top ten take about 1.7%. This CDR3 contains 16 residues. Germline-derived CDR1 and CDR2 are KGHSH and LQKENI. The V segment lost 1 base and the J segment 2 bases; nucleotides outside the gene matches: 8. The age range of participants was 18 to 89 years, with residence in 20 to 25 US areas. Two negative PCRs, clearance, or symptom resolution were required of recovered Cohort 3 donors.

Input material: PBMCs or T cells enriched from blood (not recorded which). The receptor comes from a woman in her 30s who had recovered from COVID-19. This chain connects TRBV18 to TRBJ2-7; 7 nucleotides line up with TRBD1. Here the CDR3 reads CASSPLDRENPYEQYF. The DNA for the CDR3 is TGTGCCAGCTCACCACTCGACAGGGAAAATCCCTACGAGCAGTACTTC.